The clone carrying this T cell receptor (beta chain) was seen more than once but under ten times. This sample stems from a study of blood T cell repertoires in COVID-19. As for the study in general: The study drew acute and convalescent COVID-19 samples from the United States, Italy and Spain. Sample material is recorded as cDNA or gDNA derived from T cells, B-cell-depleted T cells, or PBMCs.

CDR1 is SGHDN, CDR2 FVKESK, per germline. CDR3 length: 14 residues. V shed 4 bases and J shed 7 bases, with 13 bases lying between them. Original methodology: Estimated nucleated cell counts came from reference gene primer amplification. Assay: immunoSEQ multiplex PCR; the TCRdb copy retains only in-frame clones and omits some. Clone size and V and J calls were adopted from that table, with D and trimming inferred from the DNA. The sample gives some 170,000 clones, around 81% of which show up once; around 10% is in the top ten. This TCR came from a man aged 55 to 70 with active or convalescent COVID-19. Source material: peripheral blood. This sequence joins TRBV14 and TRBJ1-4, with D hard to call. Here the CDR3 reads CASSPRTGAEKLFF. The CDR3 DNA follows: TGTGCCAGCAGCCCTAGGACGGGAGCTGAAAAACTGTTTTTT.